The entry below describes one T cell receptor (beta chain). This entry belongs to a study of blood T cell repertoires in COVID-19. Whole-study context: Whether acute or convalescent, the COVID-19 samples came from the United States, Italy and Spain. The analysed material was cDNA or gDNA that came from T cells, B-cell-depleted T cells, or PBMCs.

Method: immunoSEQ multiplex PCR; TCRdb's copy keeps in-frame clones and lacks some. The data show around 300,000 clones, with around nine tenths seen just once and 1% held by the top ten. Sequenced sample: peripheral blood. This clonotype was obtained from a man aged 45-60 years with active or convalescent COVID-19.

The CDR3 region has the DNA TGTGCCAGCAGCTTAGAAAGGACAGGGAGTAGCTACACCTTC. Amino acid sequence: CASSLERTGSSYTF. This chain links TRBV7-2 with TRBJ1-2; 8 bases agree with TRBD1. The CDR3 is 14 residues long. Germline lookup yields CDR1 SGHTA and CDR2 FQGNSA. Unmatched junction bases numbered 7, after V lost 1 base and J lost 9 bases. The full variable domain, its missing parts supplied by reference TRBV7-2 and TRBJ1-2, is GAGVSQSPSNKVTEKGKDVELRCDPISGHTALYWYRQSLGQGLEFLIYFQGNSAPDKSGLPSDRFSAERTGGSVSTLTIQRTQQEDSAVYLCASSLERTGSSYTFGSGTRLTVV.